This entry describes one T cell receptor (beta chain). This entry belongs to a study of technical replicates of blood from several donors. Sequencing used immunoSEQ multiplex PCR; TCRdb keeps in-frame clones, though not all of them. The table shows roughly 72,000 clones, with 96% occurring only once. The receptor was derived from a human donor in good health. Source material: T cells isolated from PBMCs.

CDR3 coding DNA: TGCAGCGTTGAAAGGGGGCAGGGGAACACTGAAGCTTTCTTT. The encoded protein is CSVERGQGNTEAFF. This chain joins TRBV29-1 and TRBJ1-1, with 7 bases matching TRBD1. V gave up 2 bases and J gave up 1 base; unmatched junction bases: 4. This CDR3 comprises 14 residues. Per the germline V gene, CDR1 is SQVTM and CDR2 is ANQGSEA. Looking up the rest from reference TRBV29-1 and TRBJ1-1 gives the full variable domain: SAVISQKPSRDICQRGTSLTIQCQVDSQVTMMFWYRQQPGQSLTLIATANQGSEATYESGFVIDKFPISRPNLTFSTLTVSNMSPEDSSIYLCSVERGQGNTEAFFGQGTRLTVV.